This T cell receptor beta chain was retrieved from a study of cytomegalovirus exposure and HLA in healthy donors. Study findings and constraints: Rare sequences made up most TCRs, while some public TCRs were found in many donors.

TCRdb's copy holds only in-frame clones and misses some; the assay was immunoSEQ multiplex PCR. The sample lists about 48,000 clones; about nine tenths were seen once. In this sample, this clone turned up once. Antigen specificity is unknown. Sequencing input: PBMCs. The TCR originated in a woman aged 30 to 39 in good health and CMV-seronegative.

The CDR3 region has the DNA TGTGCCAGCGCTCGGGTGTGGGGGGCAGATACGCAGTATTTT. Encoded protein: CASARVWGADTQYF. The genes are TRBV27 and TRBJ2-3; a weak D match, TRBD2 (6 bases). Trimming took 8 bases from V and 4 from J, leaving 16 bases between them. This CDR3 spans 14 amino acids. Germline CDR1 reads MNHEY; CDR2 reads SMNVEV (reference sequence).